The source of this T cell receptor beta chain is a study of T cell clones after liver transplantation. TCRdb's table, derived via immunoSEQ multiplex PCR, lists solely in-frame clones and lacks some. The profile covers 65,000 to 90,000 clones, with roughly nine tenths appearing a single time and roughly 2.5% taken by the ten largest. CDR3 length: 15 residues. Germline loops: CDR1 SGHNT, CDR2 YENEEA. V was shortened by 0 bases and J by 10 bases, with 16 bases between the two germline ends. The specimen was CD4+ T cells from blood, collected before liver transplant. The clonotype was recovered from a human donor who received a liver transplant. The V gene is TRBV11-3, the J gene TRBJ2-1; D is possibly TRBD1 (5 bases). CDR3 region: CASSLDLRGGAEQFF. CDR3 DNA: TGTGCCAGCAGCTTAGATCTCCGTGGTGGGGCAGAGCAGTTCTTC.